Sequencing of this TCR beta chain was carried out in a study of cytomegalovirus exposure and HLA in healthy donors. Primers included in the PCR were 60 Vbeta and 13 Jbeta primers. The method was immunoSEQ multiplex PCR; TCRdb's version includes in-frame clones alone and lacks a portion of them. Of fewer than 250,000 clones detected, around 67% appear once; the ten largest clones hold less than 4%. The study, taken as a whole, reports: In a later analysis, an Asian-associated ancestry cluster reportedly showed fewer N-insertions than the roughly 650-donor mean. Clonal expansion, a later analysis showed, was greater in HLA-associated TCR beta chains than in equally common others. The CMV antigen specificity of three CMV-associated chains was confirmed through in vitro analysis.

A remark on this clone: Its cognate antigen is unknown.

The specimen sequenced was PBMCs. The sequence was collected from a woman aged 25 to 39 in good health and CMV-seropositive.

CDR3 protein: CASSIRFLLGTSGSGGYNEQFF. The CDR3 region has the DNA TGTGCCAGTAGTATTAGGTTTCTCCTAGGGACTAGCGGGAGTGGGGGATACAATGAGCAGTTCTTC. The rearrangement links TRBV19 to TRBJ2-1, with TRBD2 matching over 14 bases. V lost 3 bases to trimming and J lost 4 bases; unmatched junction nucleotides: 20. Germline CDR1 and CDR2: LNHDA and SQIVND (reference sequence). The CDR3 sequence is 22 residues long.